This TCR beta chain derives from a study of CD8 T cells in ankylosing spondylitis. TCRdb re-called the 5' RACE reads with MiXCR, one entry per CDR3 protein. Of hundreds of thousands of distinct CDR3 sequences listed, approximately 10% are singletons. Study-wide results and caveats: Reports say disease-linked clones showed up significantly more in matched ankylosing spondylitis synovial fluid. Roughly 8 highly homologous variants made up a TCR beta motif that seemed to typify ankylosing spondylitis blood. In synovial fluid and blood from reactive arthritis, some motif variants were previously reported.

This clonotype was seen repeatedly, ten times or more. Antigen: not known. This clonotype was sampled from a male donor with ankylosing spondylitis. Material for sequencing was blood, either unsorted or a sorted T cell fraction (not recorded which).

The CDR3 region is CASSRQQGPENTGELFF. For the CDR3, the DNA is TGTGCCAGCAGTCGCCAGCAGGGGCCCGAGAACACCGGGGAGCTGTTTTTT. This chain connects TRBV6-1 to TRBJ2-2, with TRBD1 as a possible D gene (6 bases). This CDR3 has 17 residues. Germline V gene lookup returns CDR1 MNHNS and CDR2 SASEGT. Trimming pared 5 bases from V and 1 base from J, leaving 17 bases between.